This T cell receptor beta chain was retrieved from a study of blood T cells in healthy people across ages. Combining a sample-barcoded 5' primer with a J-beta primer mix, a second PCR ran for 7 to 11 cycles. TCRdb itself ran the 5' RACE reads through MiXCR, one entry per CDR3 protein. Of about a million distinct CDR3 sequences in the sample, 30% to 40% were seen once. The length of the CDR3 is 14 residues. Trimming cost V 6 bases and J 4 bases; bases outside gene matches: 7. The sequencing sample was made of blood. This sequence joins TRBV12-3 or TRBV12-4 and TRBJ1-1; 8 nucleotides line up with TRBD1. This TCR came from a man aged 18-30 years in good health. CDR3 nucleotide sequence: TGTGCCAGCAGACGGACGGACAGGGTCACTGAAGCTTTCTTT. Its translation: CASRRTDRVTEAFF.